Below, 18 T cell receptor beta chains from the same sample are listed, as sequenced in a study of metastatic and nonmetastatic thyroid tumors. From the PCR reads, TCRdb re-called clones with MiXCR. The sample lists 50,000 or so clones; roughly a sixth were seen once. Until they underwent thyroid surgery, no patient had received any treatment. The sequenced material came from blood. Receptor source: a female donor with papillary thyroid cancer or a benign thyroid nodule (not recorded which). Some clones in this sample may be carry-over from other donors' samples.

A word on this clone: Given a much more abundant clone one base away, this may be a read error. V usage is TRBV7-9 and J usage is TRBJ2-5, with D tentatively TRBD1 (5 bases). The CDR3 consists of 16 residues. Germline V gene lookup returns CDR1 SEHNR and CDR2 FQNEAQ (reference sequence). CDR3 amino acids: CASSRAVGLGQGTQYF. In DNA form, the CDR3 reads TGTGCCAGCAGCCGGGCCGTGGGGCTGGGGCAAGGGACCCAGTACTTC.

This clone was seen a handful of times. A much larger clone differs by one base, so this may be a read error. The CDR3 DNA is TGCAGCGTTGTTCCCTTTAGCGGAAACGGGCCCAATGAGCAGTTCTTC. Translated, it gives CSVVPFSGNGPNEQFF. The chain links TRBV29-1 to TRBJ2-1; D is possibly TRBD2 (6 bases). CDR1 and CDR2 from the germline V gene are SQVTM and ANQGSEA. This CDR3 spans 16 amino acids. V lost 4 bases, J lost 6 bases, and 22 bases lay in between.

This clone was counted many times. The chain carries TRBV6-5 and TRBJ2-5; 9 bases map to TRBD2. Germline V lookup: CDR1 MNHEY, CDR2 SVGAGI. With 2 bases clipped from V and 5 bases from J, the junction kept 15 bases outside the gene matches. The CDR3 is 18 residues long. This chain's CDR3 is CASSYTTRREGRRETQYF. Written as DNA, the CDR3 is TGTGCCAGCAGTTACACAACTAGGCGGGAGGGCCGTAGGGAGACCCAGTACTTC.

This clone appeared many times. This chain joins TRBV7-8 and TRBJ1-2, with 9 bases that match TRBD1. This CDR3 is 15 amino acids long. V shed 5 bases, J shed 1 base, and the junction held 5 bases outside the gene matches. Germline V gene sequence: CDR1 SGHVS, CDR2 FQNEAQ. In DNA, the CDR3 is TGTGCCAGCAGCCTAACAGGGGGCATTAACTATGGCTACACCTTC. Translating gives CASSLTGGINYGYTF.

By frequency in the sample, this clone is medium-sized (0.01 to 0.1%). The rearrangement joins TRBV15 to TRBJ2-7; the D gene is possibly TRBD2 (7 bases). V was clipped by 0 bases and J by 4 bases, with 13 bases between them. Germline CDR1 reads LNHNV; CDR2 reads YYDKDF (reference sequence). The CDR3 spans 15 residues. This CDR3 reads CATSRDRGGGYEQYF. In DNA, the CDR3 is TGTGCCACCAGCAGAGATCGGGGAGGGGGTTACGAGCAGTACTTC.

Many counts were recorded for this clone. The rearrangement links TRBV9 to TRBJ2-2, with D possibly TRBD1 on 5 matching bases. Germline V gene lookup returns CDR1 SGDLS and CDR2 YYNGEE. The CDR3 is made up of 16 amino acids. V dropped 4 bases and J dropped 0 bases, with 13 bases sitting between them. The CDR3 spells CASSLSRTSNTGELFF. DNA of the CDR3: TGTGCCAGCAGCCTAAGTAGGACATCGAACACCGGGGAGCTGTTTTTT. Complete variable domain (other parts from reference TRBV9 and TRBJ2-2): DSGVTQTPKHLITATGQRVTLRCSPRSGDLSVYWYQQSLDQGLQFLIQYYNGEERAKGNILERFSAQQFPDLHSELNLSSLELGDSALYFCASSLSRTSNTGELFFGEGSRLTVL.

In regard to this clone: Given a much more abundant clone one base away, this may be a read error. The gene calls are TRBV29-1 and TRBJ1-1, with a tentative D call TRBD1 (5 bases). CDR3 length: 14 amino acids. Per germline, CDR1 SQVTM and CDR2 ANQGSEA. V lost 6 bases and J lost 1, with 15 bases in between. CDR3 protein: CSVTVPLKNTEAFF. In DNA form, the CDR3 reads TGCAGCGTGACAGTTCCTCTGAAGAACACTGAAGCTTTCTTT.

This clone was seen more than once but under ten times. The chain couples TRBV20-1 to TRBJ2-1; weak D call: TRBD2 (6 bases). V gave up 8 bases and J gave up 9 bases, with 11 bases separating them. Germline CDR1 and CDR2: DFQATT and SNEGSKA (reference sequence). This CDR3 comprises 10 residues. CDR3 in DNA: TGCAGTACCGAGCGGGTTGAGCAGTTCTTC. Protein sequence: CSTERVEQFF.

The sample holds a few counts of this clone. The CDR3 DNA sequence: TGTGCCAGCGGGAACTATGGCTACACCTTC. Amino acids: CASGNYGYTF. This chain uses TRBV6-2 or TRBV6-3 with TRBJ1-2; no clear D. From germline, CDR1 is MNHEY and CDR2 SVGEGT. Between the trimmed V and J ends, which lost 8 bases and 2 bases, there was a span of 3 bases. This CDR3 has 10 residues.

Worth noting for this clone: The junction departs from the called germline gene at one end, perhaps through a read error. Other DNA sequences within the sample encode an identical CDR3. The CDR3 DNA reads as TGCGCCAGCAGCTACGTGGAATCTAGCGTAACTTACAATGAGCAGTTCTTC. It specifies CASSYVESSVTYNEQFF. This chain connects TRBV13 to TRBJ2-1; tentative D call: TRBD2 (6 bases). CDR1 is PRHDT and CDR2 is FYEKMQ in the germline V gene (reference sequence). The CDR3 is 17 amino acids.

This clone occurred many times. The V gene is TRBV20-1, the J gene TRBJ2-3; 12 bases are a match to TRBD2. The length of the CDR3 is 14 residues. Germline CDR1 is DFQATT and CDR2 is SNEGSKA (reference sequence). V was clipped by 5 bases and J by 3 bases; unmatched bases: 3. CDR3 DNA: TGCAGTGCTTGGACTAGCGGGACTACAGATACGCAGTATTTT. This codes for CSAWTSGTTDTQYF.

The J gene is TRBJ2-7, the V gene TRBV27; D call uncertain. V lost 6 bases and J 4 bases, leaving 13 bases between the germline ends. Germline loops: CDR1 MNHEY, CDR2 SMNVEV (reference sequence). The CDR3 extends over 13 amino acids. In DNA, the CDR3 is TGTGCCAGCAGACCAGAGACAAGTTACGAGCAGTACTTC. Its protein product is CASRPETSYEQYF.

This clone was seen many times. One end of the junction fails to match germline, which may point to a read error. The rearrangement joins TRBV5-6 to TRBJ1-5, with unresolved D. Germline values: CDR1 SGHDT, CDR2 YYEEEE. This CDR3 spans 14 amino acids. The CDR3: CAGSLGGDNQPQHF. CDR3 in DNA: TGTGCCGGCAGCTTGGGAGGAGACAATCAGCCCCAGCATTTT. Supplemented by reference TRBV5-6 and TRBJ1-5, the full variable domain reads DAGVTQSPTHLIKTRGQQVTLRCSPKSGHDTVSWYQQALGQGPQFIFQYYEEEERQRGNFPDRFSGHQFPNYSSELNVNALLLGDSALYLCAGSLGGDNQPQHFGDGTRLSIL.

This clone showed up many times. This could be a read error, since a much larger clone is one nucleotide away. The rearrangement links TRBV20-1 to TRBJ1-2; D gene uncertain. Germline V lookup: CDR1 DFQATT, CDR2 SNEGSKA (reference sequence). V was shortened by 5 bases and J by 12 bases, with 13 bases between the two germline ends. The CDR3 runs 10 residues. The CDR3 protein is CSAPNVGHTF. CDR3 nucleotide sequence: TGCAGTGCTCCCAATGTAGGCCACACCTTC.

Many counts were recorded for this clone. The chain has TRBV14 and TRBJ2-7, with D hard to call. Trimming took 1 base from V and 3 from J, leaving 7 bases between them. The germline V gene encodes CDR1 SGHDN and CDR2 FVKESK. CDR3 size: 13 residues. The CDR3 DNA sequence: TGTGCCAGCAGCCAAGCCAGCCTCTACGAGCAGTACTTC. Residues: CASSQASLYEQYF.

This clone was counted at least ten times. A much larger clonotype is one base distant, so this may be a read error. This rearrangement joins TRBV6-1 to TRBJ2-1, with TRBD1 identical over 7 bases. The germline V gene encodes CDR1 MNHNS and CDR2 SASEGT. V lost 11 bases, J lost 5 bases, and 9 bases stayed unmatched. The length of the CDR3 is 13 residues. Here the CDR3 reads CACRQGSNNEQFF. The CDR3, as DNA: TGTGCCTGCCGACAGGGTTCCAACAATGAGCAGTTCTTC.

As DNA, the CDR3 is TGCGCCAGCAGCCGACCAACAGGGTTCAATGAGCAGTTCTTC. It is translated as CASSRPTGFNEQFF. This chain joins TRBV4-1 and TRBJ2-1; TRBD1 might be the D (6 bases). V was clipped by 4 bases and J by 6 bases, with 13 bases between them. This CDR3 comprises 14 residues. Per the germline V gene, CDR1 is MGHRA and CDR2 is YSYEKL.

This sequence joins TRBV4-1 and TRBJ2-7; 9 positions agree with TRBD2. V was pared by 4 bases and J by 10 bases, with 14 bases of the junction left unmatched. Germline lookup yields CDR1 MGHRA and CDR2 YSYEKL. CDR3 size: 15 residues. Here the CDR3 reads CASSLLGLAGHDQYF. CDR3 nucleotide sequence: TGCGCCAGCAGCCTACTGGGTCTAGCGGGGCATGATCAGTACTTC.